These T cell receptor beta chains were read from a single sample in a study of blood T cell repertoires in COVID-19. Only in-frame clones appear in the TCRdb table, and some are missing; sequencing was by immunoSEQ multiplex PCR. This sample has about 280,000 clones, with roughly nine tenths found just once. What was sequenced was peripheral blood. These TCRs come from a man aged 45 to 65 with acute or convalescent COVID-19. Both conserved end residues are part of each CDR3. The D gene is left open where the match is weak. Where a row states a size, it is once, few, many or the class of an expanded clone; other rows omit it.

TRBD1	TRBV4-1	-	TRBJ1-1	CASSQVGRGDTEAFF	TGCGCCAGCAGCCAAGTGGGCAGGGGGGACACTGAAGCTTTCTTT
-	TRBV3-1/TRBV3-2	-	TRBJ2-5	CASSHGRGKETQYF	TGTGCCAGCAGCCACGGACGGGGAAAAGAGACCCAGTACTTC
-	TRBV19	-	TRBJ2-7	CASSEVGSSYEQYF	TGTGCCAGTAGTGAGGTAGGAAGCTCCTACGAGCAGTACTTC
TRBD1	TRBV5-1	-	TRBJ1-2	CASSPALGTVNYGYTF	TGCGCCAGCAGCCCTGCCCTCGGGACAGTCAACTATGGCTACACCTTC
TRBD1	TRBV19	-	TRBJ1-4	CASSSRPGQGSGKLFF	TGTGCCAGTAGTTCCCGACCGGGACAGGGGAGTGGAAAACTGTTTTTT
-	TRBV3-1/TRBV3-2	-	TRBJ1-2	CASSLGQRYGYTF	TGTGCCAGCAGCCTTGGACAGCGCTATGGCTACACCTTC
TRBD1	TRBV7-9	once	TRBJ2-3	CASSIRDRITDTQYF	TGTGCCAGCAGCATCCGGGACAGAATCACAGATACGCAGTATTTT
-	TRBV11-2	-	TRBJ1-1	CASSPPAGGAFF	TGTGCCAGCAGCCCTCCCGCCGGTGGAGCTTTCTTT
-	TRBV6-5	-	TRBJ1-2	CASSQRQSLNYGYTF	TGTGCCAGCAGCCAACGACAGAGCCTTAACTATGGCTACACCTTC
-	TRBV10-1	-	TRBJ2-1	CASSALEGGEQFF	TGCGCCAGCAGTGCCCTAGAGGGAGGTGAGCAGTTCTTC
-	TRBV7-6	few	TRBJ2-5	CASGNLGRARETQYF	TGTGCCAGCGGCAACCTTGGCAGGGCGAGGGAGACCCAGTACTTC
-	TRBV9	-	TRBJ2-1	CASSVVGAADEQFF	TGTGCCAGCAGCGTAGTAGGAGCCGCCGATGAGCAGTTCTTC
TRBD1	TRBV29-1	-	TRBJ1-1	CSVEGTGGGNTEAFF	TGCAGCGTTGAAGGGACAGGGGGCGGGAACACTGAAGCTTTCTTT
-	TRBV5-1	-	TRBJ2-6	CASSKTPGRSGANVLTF	TGCGCCAGCAGCAAGACCCCTGGGCGCTCTGGGGCCAACGTCCTGACTTTC
-	TRBV15	-	TRBJ2-7	CATSRAGGPYEQYF	TGTGCCACCAGCAGGGCCGGGGGGCCCTACGAGCAGTACTTC
-	TRBV19	-	TRBJ1-3	CAARDSGGTGNTIYF	TGTGCCGCACGGGATTCCGGGGGGACCGGAAACACCATATATTTT
-	TRBV2	-	TRBJ1-1	CASSPRAGRGTEAFF	TGTGCCAGCAGTCCCCGGGCCGGCCGGGGGACTGAAGCTTTCTTT
TRBD1	TRBV5-1	-	TRBJ1-1	CASSITGVAEAFF	TGCGCCAGCAGCATCACAGGGGTCGCGGAGGCTTTCTTT
-	TRBV14	-	TRBJ2-7	CASSASWARDEQYF	TGTGCCAGCAGCGCCAGTTGGGCGCGAGACGAGCAGTACTTC
-	TRBV12-3/TRBV12-4	-	TRBJ1-1	CASTLTGFTEAFF	TGTGCCAGCACCCTTACAGGATTCACTGAAGCTTTCTTT
TRBD1	TRBV14	few	TRBJ2-3	CASSRIQGDPTDTQYF	TGTGCCAGCAGCCGGATACAGGGGGATCCCACAGATACGCAGTATTTT
TRBD2	TRBV7-7	-	TRBJ2-5	CASSSRLAGQETQYF	TGTGCTAGCAGCTCGCGACTAGCGGGACAAGAGACCCAGTACTTC
TRBD1	TRBV27	-	TRBJ1-2	CASSLDRDALGYGYTF	TGTGCCAGCAGTTTAGACAGGGACGCTCTGGGGTATGGCTACACCTTC
-	TRBV5-1	-	TRBJ2-4	CASTDSRVAKNIQYF	TGCGCCAGCACGGACAGCCGGGTAGCCAAAAACATTCAGTACTTC
-	TRBV20-1	-	TRBJ1-1	CSASQLPEAFF	TGCAGTGCCTCACAGCTCCCTGAAGCTTTCTTT
TRBD1	TRBV30	-	TRBJ2-5	CASRDRALWGETQYF	TGTGCCTCTCGGGACAGGGCCCTCTGGGGGGAGACCCAGTACTTC
TRBD1	TRBV27	-	TRBJ1-4	CASSLTGGSNEKLFF	TGTGCCAGCAGTCTAACAGGGGGCTCTAATGAAAAACTGTTTTTT
-	TRBV7-2	once	TRBJ1-6	CASSLAVQGSPLHF	TGTGCCAGCAGCTTAGCAGTCCAGGGGTCACCCCTCCACTTT
-	TRBV6-5	-	TRBJ1-1	CASRSNTEAFF	TGTGCCAGCAGGAGTAACACTGAAGCTTTCTTT
-	TRBV29-1	-	TRBJ1-5	CSVGAENQPQHF	TGCAGCGTTGGGGCAGAGAATCAGCCCCAGCATTTT